These T cell receptor beta chains were read from a single sample in a study of glioma-infiltrating T cells. MiXCR, run by TCRdb on the multiplex PCR reads, gives a single entry per CDR3 protein. The table lists about 89,000 distinct CDR3 sequences, about 25% of them singletons. The sample consisted of glioma tissue, nonneoplastic brain tissue, or PBMCs (not recorded which). All receptors come from a human donor with low-grade glioma or glioblastoma, undergoing nonglioma brain surgery, or in good health (not recorded which). Both conserved end residues are part of each CDR3. Each record gives: V gene, D gene, J gene, clone size, CDR3 protein, CDR3 DNA. D genes are given only for firm matches. Expanded clones get a size class; other rows say once, few or many, or leave the size out.

v_call: TRBV29-1
d_call: .
j_call: TRBJ2-1
clone_size: many
cdr3_aa: CSVDRISHNEQFF
cdr3_nt: TGCAGCGTTGACAGGATCTCTCACAATGAGCAGTTCTTC

v_call: TRBV27
d_call: TRBD2
j_call: TRBJ2-7
clone_size: many
cdr3_aa: CASSQTPLAGATEQYF
cdr3_nt: TGTGCCAGCAGTCAAACCCCCCTAGCGGGAGCGACCGAGCAGTACTTC

v_call: TRBV12-3/TRBV12-4
d_call: .
j_call: TRBJ1-1
clone_size: .
cdr3_aa: CASSDHGHRADTEAFF
cdr3_nt: TGTGCCAGCAGTGACCACGGACATCGCGCCGACACTGAAGCTTTCTTT

v_call: TRBV12-3/TRBV12-4
d_call: TRBD1
j_call: TRBJ1-1
clone_size: many
cdr3_aa: CASSPRDRRNMNTEAFF
cdr3_nt: TGTGCCAGCAGTCCCCGGGACAGAAGAAATATGAACACTGAAGCTTTCTTT

v_call: TRBV6-1
d_call: .
j_call: TRBJ1-2
clone_size: many
cdr3_aa: CASSEGWTGGYTF
cdr3_nt: TGTGCCAGCAGTGAAGGGTGGACGGGTGGCTACACCTTC

v_call: TRBV6-1
d_call: .
j_call: TRBJ2-5
clone_size: .
cdr3_aa: CASFYLQTQYF
cdr3_nt: TGTGCCAGCTTTTACTTACAGACCCAGTACTTC

v_call: TRBV29-1
d_call: .
j_call: TRBJ1-2
clone_size: few
cdr3_aa: CSVEIRGSTRSYTF
cdr3_nt: TGCAGCGTTGAAATACGGGGTTCTACTAGAAGCTACACCTTC

v_call: TRBV2
d_call: .
j_call: TRBJ1-1
clone_size: many
cdr3_aa: CASSAGPTTEAFF
cdr3_nt: TGTGCCAGCAGCGCGGGACCGACCACTGAAGCTTTCTTT

v_call: TRBV3-1
d_call: .
j_call: TRBJ2-7
clone_size: many
cdr3_aa: CASSYSSYEQYF
cdr3_nt: TGTGCCAGCAGCTACAGCTCCTACGAGCAGTACTTC

v_call: TRBV29-1
d_call: TRBD1
j_call: TRBJ1-1
clone_size: few
cdr3_aa: CSVSDRGTEAFF
cdr3_nt: TGCAGCGTGTCCGACAGGGGCACTGAAGCTTTCTTT

v_call: TRBV5-1
d_call: .
j_call: TRBJ2-1
clone_size: .
cdr3_aa: CASSLDPTALEQFF
cdr3_nt: TGCGCCAGCAGCTTGGACCCGACAGCTTTAGAGCAGTTCTTC

v_call: TRBV12-3/TRBV12-4
d_call: .
j_call: TRBJ2-5
clone_size: many
cdr3_aa: CASSLLPETQYF
cdr3_nt: TGTGCCAGCAGTTTACTCCCAGAGACCCAGTACTTC

v_call: TRBV11-2
d_call: TRBD1
j_call: TRBJ2-7
clone_size: .
cdr3_aa: CASSLAGTGGLREQYF
cdr3_nt: TGTGCCAGCAGCTTAGCTGGGACAGGGGGCTTAAGGGAGCAGTACTTC

v_call: TRBV7-6
d_call: .
j_call: TRBJ2-1
clone_size: many
cdr3_aa: CASSPTVRGEQFF
cdr3_nt: TGTGCCAGCAGCCCGACTGTTCGGGGTGAGCAGTTCTTC

v_call: TRBV19
d_call: TRBD1
j_call: TRBJ2-3
clone_size: few
cdr3_aa: CASNPGTGGAHTQYF
cdr3_nt: TGTGCCAGTAACCCCGGGACAGGGGGCGCCCATACGCAGTATTTT

v_call: TRBV29-1
d_call: .
j_call: TRBJ2-1
clone_size: few
cdr3_aa: CSGGGDTYNEQFF
cdr3_nt: TGCAGCGGTGGGGGAGACACCTACAATGAGCAGTTCTTC

v_call: TRBV12-3/TRBV12-4
d_call: .
j_call: TRBJ1-3
clone_size: .
cdr3_aa: CAGGEDLGNTIYF
cdr3_nt: TGTGCCGGTGGCGAGGATTTGGGAAACACCATATATTTT

v_call: TRBV7-2
d_call: TRBD2
j_call: TRBJ2-5
clone_size: .
cdr3_aa: CASSFGSGSRETQYF
cdr3_nt: TGTGCCAGCAGCTTTGGTAGCGGGAGTAGAGAGACCCAGTACTTC

v_call: TRBV7-2
d_call: .
j_call: TRBJ1-2
clone_size: many
cdr3_aa: CASSLAREGGYTF
cdr3_nt: TGTGCCAGCAGCTTAGCCAGGGAGGGTGGCTACACCTTC

v_call: TRBV19
d_call: TRBD2
j_call: TRBJ2-1
clone_size: few
cdr3_aa: CASSIGTSGGRGSYNEQFF
cdr3_nt: TGTGCCAGTAGCATAGGGACTAGCGGGGGCCGGGGGTCCTACAATGAGCAGTTCTTC

v_call: TRBV14
d_call: .
j_call: TRBJ1-2
clone_size: many
cdr3_aa: CASSPGRAYGYTF
cdr3_nt: TGTGCCAGCAGCCCGGGACGGGCCTATGGCTACACCTTC

v_call: TRBV27
d_call: TRBD1
j_call: TRBJ2-7
clone_size: .
cdr3_aa: CASSAQTGGLSSYEQYF
cdr3_nt: TGTGCCAGCAGTGCCCAGACAGGGGGCCTTAGCTCCTACGAGCAGTACTTC

v_call: TRBV7-9
d_call: .
j_call: TRBJ1-4
clone_size: few
cdr3_aa: CASSADGEPNEKLFF
cdr3_nt: TGTGCCAGCAGCGCGGACGGGGAACCTAATGAAAAACTGTTTTTT

v_call: TRBV6-1
d_call: .
j_call: TRBJ1-2
clone_size: many
cdr3_aa: CASSDSQTFGYTF
cdr3_nt: TGTGCCAGCAGTGATTCACAAACCTTTGGCTACACCTTC

v_call: TRBV5-1
d_call: .
j_call: TRBJ2-1
clone_size: few
cdr3_aa: CASSSGFMLEQFF
cdr3_nt: TGCGCCAGCAGCTCGGGGTTCATGCTTGAGCAGTTCTTC

v_call: TRBV19
d_call: .
j_call: TRBJ2-3
clone_size: many
cdr3_aa: CASSARGSPYTDTQYF
cdr3_nt: TGTGCCAGTAGTGCCCGGGGGAGCCCATACACAGATACGCAGTATTTT

v_call: TRBV6-2/TRBV6-3
d_call: .
j_call: TRBJ1-2
clone_size: many
cdr3_aa: CASTASTPDGYTF
cdr3_nt: TGTGCCAGCACCGCGTCTACCCCGGATGGCTACACCTTC

v_call: TRBV5-4
d_call: .
j_call: TRBJ2-7
clone_size: few
cdr3_aa: CASSLVGSPIWDEQYF
cdr3_nt: TGTGCCAGCAGCTTGGTGGGGAGCCCGATTTGGGACGAGCAGTACTTC

v_call: TRBV24-1
d_call: .
j_call: TRBJ2-3
clone_size: many
cdr3_aa: CATSDATGAGTDTQYF
cdr3_nt: TGTGCCACCAGTGATGCAACAGGGGCGGGGACAGATACGCAGTATTTT

v_call: TRBV5-1
d_call: .
j_call: TRBJ2-6
clone_size: .
cdr3_aa: CASSLTGSSGANVLTF
cdr3_nt: TGCGCCAGCAGCTTGACAGGGAGCTCTGGGGCCAACGTCCTGACTTTC

v_call: TRBV6-6
d_call: TRBD1
j_call: TRBJ2-1
clone_size: .
cdr3_aa: CASSPTGAVSYNEQFF
cdr3_nt: TGTGCCAGCAGTCCGACAGGGGCCGTCTCCTACAATGAGCAGTTCTTC

v_call: TRBV7-9
d_call: .
j_call: TRBJ2-3
clone_size: many
cdr3_aa: CASSLGKNTQYF
cdr3_nt: TGTGCCAGCAGCCTCGGTAAAAATACGCAGTATTTT

v_call: TRBV19
d_call: TRBD1
j_call: TRBJ1-2
clone_size: many
cdr3_aa: CASRRPTGDGYTF
cdr3_nt: TGTGCCAGTAGGCGCCCGACAGGGGATGGCTACACCTTC

v_call: TRBV5-4
d_call: TRBD1
j_call: TRBJ2-7
clone_size: .
cdr3_aa: CASSPGGHEQYF
cdr3_nt: TGTGCCAGCAGCCCAGGGGGCCACGAGCAGTACTTC

v_call: TRBV7-9
d_call: TRBD2
j_call: TRBJ2-1
clone_size: .
cdr3_aa: CASSLGGTSHGEQFF
cdr3_nt: TGTGCCAGCAGCTTAGGAGGGACTAGTCATGGGGAGCAGTTCTTC

v_call: TRBV6-2/TRBV6-3
d_call: .
j_call: TRBJ1-1
clone_size: many
cdr3_aa: CASSKIMNTEAFF
cdr3_nt: TGTGCCAGCAGCAAAATAATGAACACTGAAGCTTTCTTT

v_call: TRBV11-3
d_call: .
j_call: TRBJ2-5
clone_size: .
cdr3_aa: CASSLTSEETQYF
cdr3_nt: TGTGCCAGCAGCTTGACTAGTGAAGAGACCCAGTACTTC

v_call: TRBV20-1
d_call: .
j_call: TRBJ2-7
clone_size: many
cdr3_aa: CSARRPGELGEQYF
cdr3_nt: TGCAGTGCTAGACGACCAGGGGAACTAGGCGAGCAGTACTTC

v_call: TRBV20-1
d_call: TRBD2
j_call: TRBJ2-3
clone_size: many
cdr3_aa: CSARPISGPSTDTQYF
cdr3_nt: TGCAGTGCTAGGCCCATTAGCGGGCCTAGCACAGATACGCAGTATTTT

v_call: TRBV6-6
d_call: .
j_call: TRBJ1-5
clone_size: many
cdr3_aa: CASSYSNSLSNQPQHF
cdr3_nt: TGTGCCAGCAGTTACTCGAATTCCCTTAGCAATCAGCCCCAGCATTTT

v_call: TRBV29-1
d_call: .
j_call: TRBJ1-1
clone_size: many
cdr3_aa: CSAKDIEAFF
cdr3_nt: TGCAGCGCCAAGGACATTGAAGCTTTCTTT

v_call: TRBV6-1
d_call: TRBD2
j_call: TRBJ2-7
clone_size: many
cdr3_aa: CASSLRDYSPYEQYF
cdr3_nt: TGTGCCAGCAGTCTGCGGGACTATAGTCCCTACGAGCAGTACTTC

v_call: TRBV5-1
d_call: .
j_call: TRBJ2-5
clone_size: few
cdr3_aa: CASSPEGQARETQYF
cdr3_nt: TGCGCCAGCAGCCCGGAGGGCCAGGCGAGAGAGACCCAGTACTTC

v_call: TRBV19
d_call: TRBD2
j_call: TRBJ2-6
clone_size: few
cdr3_aa: CASSATSGRIYGANVLTF
cdr3_nt: TGTGCCAGTTCTGCTACTAGCGGGAGGATTTATGGGGCCAACGTCCTGACTTTC

v_call: TRBV2
d_call: TRBD2
j_call: TRBJ2-7
clone_size: many
cdr3_aa: CASSERRESSEQYF
cdr3_nt: TGTGCCAGCAGTGAAAGGCGGGAGTCCAGCGAGCAGTACTTC